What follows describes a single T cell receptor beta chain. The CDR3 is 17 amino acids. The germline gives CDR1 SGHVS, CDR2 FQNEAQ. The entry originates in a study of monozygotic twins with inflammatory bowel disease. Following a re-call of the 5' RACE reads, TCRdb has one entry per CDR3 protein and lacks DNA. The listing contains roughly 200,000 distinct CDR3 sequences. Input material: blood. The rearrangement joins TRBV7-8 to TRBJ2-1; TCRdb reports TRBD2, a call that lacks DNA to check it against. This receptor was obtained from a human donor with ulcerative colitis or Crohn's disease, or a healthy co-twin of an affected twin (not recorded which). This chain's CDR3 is CASSLYGTSGVYNEQFF. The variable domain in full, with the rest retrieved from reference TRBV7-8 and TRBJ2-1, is GAGVSQSPRYKVAKRGQDVALRCDPISGHVSLFWYQQALGQGPEFLTYFQNEAQLDKSGLPSDRFFAERPEGSVSTLKIQRTQQEDSAVYLCASSLYGTSGVYNEQFFGPGTRLTVL.